The T cell receptor (beta chain) under discussion was sequenced for a study of blood T cell repertoires in COVID-19. Study as a whole: Donors in the United States, Italy and Spain gave samples during acute or convalescent COVID-19.

Sequencing used immunoSEQ multiplex PCR; TCRdb keeps in-frame clones, though not all of them. The sample has about 180,000 clones, 88% seen once; the top ten hold about 8.4%. Those enrolled, adults aged 18 to 89 years, came from some 25 US areas. Categorization into cohorts depended on clinical history that participants reported. The study counted Cohort 3 donors as recovered given two negative PCRs, clearance, or symptom resolution. With respect to this clone: This sample also contains other DNA sequences that code for the same CDR3.

V was cut by 5 bases and J by 1 base, with 3 bases left in between. CDR3 length: 12 residues. Germline loops: CDR1 SEHNR, CDR2 FQNEAQ (reference sequence). The gene calls are TRBV7-9 and TRBJ1-3; the D is unclear. The specimen sequenced was PBMCs or T cells enriched from blood (not recorded which). The source of this sequence is a woman between 18 and 29 years old who had recovered from COVID-19. The CDR3, as DNA: TGTGCCAGCAGCCCTTCTGGAAACACCATATATTTT. Translation gives CASSPSGNTIYF. Full variable domain (rest looked up from reference TRBV7-9 and TRBJ1-3): DTGVSQNPRHKITKRGQNVTFRCDPISEHNRLYWYRQTLGQGPEFLTYFQNEAQLEKSRLLSDRFSAERPKGSFSTLEIQRTEQGDSAMYLCASSPSGNTIYFGEGSWLTVV.